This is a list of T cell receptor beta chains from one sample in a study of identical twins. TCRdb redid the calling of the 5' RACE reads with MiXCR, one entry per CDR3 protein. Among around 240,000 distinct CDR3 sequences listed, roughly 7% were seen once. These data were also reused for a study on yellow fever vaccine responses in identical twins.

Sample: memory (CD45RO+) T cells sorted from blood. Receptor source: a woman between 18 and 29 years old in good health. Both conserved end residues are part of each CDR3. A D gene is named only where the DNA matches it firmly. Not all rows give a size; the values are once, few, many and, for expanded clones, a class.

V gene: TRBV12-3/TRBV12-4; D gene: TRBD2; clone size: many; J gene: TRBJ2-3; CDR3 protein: CASSPSGSRADTQYF; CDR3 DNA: TGTGCCAGCAGTCCTAGCGGGAGCAGGGCAGATACGCAGTATTTT
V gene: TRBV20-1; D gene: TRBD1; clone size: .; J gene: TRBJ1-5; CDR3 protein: CSAWGQFSNQPQHF; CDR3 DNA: TGCAGTGCTTGGGGACAGTTTAGCAATCAGCCCCAGCATTTT
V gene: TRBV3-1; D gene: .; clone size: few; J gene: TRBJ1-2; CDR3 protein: CASSQSGGGGNYGYTF; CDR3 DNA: TGTGCCAGCAGCCAGTCAGGCGGGGGGGGCAACTATGGCTACACCTTC
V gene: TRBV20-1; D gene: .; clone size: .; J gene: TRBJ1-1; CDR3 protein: CSEKTGGAETEAFF; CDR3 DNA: TGCAGTGAAAAGACAGGTGGGGCAGAGACTGAAGCTTTCTTT
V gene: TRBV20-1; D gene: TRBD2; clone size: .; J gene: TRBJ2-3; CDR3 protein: CSADGGGTDTQYF; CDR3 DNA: TGCAGTGCTGACGGGGGGGGGACAGATACGCAGTATTTT
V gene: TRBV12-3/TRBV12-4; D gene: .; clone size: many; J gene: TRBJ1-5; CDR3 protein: CASSPRTDYSNQPQHF; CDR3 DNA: TGTGCCAGCAGTCCGCGGACTGATTATAGCAATCAGCCCCAGCATTTT
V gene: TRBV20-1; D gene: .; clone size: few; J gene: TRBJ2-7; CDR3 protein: CSARMADTYEQYF; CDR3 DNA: TGCAGTGCAAGGATGGCGGATACCTACGAGCAGTACTTC
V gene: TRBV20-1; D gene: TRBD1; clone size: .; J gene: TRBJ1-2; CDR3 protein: CSASGPGQGVGYTF; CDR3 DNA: TGCAGTGCTAGCGGACCGGGACAGGGGGTGGGCTACACCTTC
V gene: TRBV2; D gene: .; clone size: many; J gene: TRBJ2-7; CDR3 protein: CASRGWGREQYF; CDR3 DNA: TGTGCCAGCAGGGGCTGGGGGAGAGAGCAGTACTTC
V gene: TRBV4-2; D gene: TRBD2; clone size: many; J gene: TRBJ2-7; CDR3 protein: CASSQSEASGYEQYF; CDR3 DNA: TGTGCCAGCAGCCAATCTGAGGCTAGCGGCTACGAGCAGTACTTC
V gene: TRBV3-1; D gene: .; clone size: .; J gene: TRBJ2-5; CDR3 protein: CASSHRTGRGETQYF; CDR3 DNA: TGTGCCAGCAGCCACCGGACAGGGAGGGGAGAGACCCAGTACTTC
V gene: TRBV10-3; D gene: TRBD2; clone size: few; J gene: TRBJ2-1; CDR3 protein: CAIKPSGGVYNEQFF; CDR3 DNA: TGTGCCATTAAACCCAGCGGGGGGGTCTACAATGAGCAGTTCTTC
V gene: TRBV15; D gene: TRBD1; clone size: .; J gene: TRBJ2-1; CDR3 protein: CATSIRQGASGNEQFF; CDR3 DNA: TGTGCCACCAGCATCCGACAGGGGGCATCGGGGAATGAGCAGTTCTTC
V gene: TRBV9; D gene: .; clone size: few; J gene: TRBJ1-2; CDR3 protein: CASSVAGGGRNYGYTF; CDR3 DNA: TGTGCCAGCAGCGTAGCCGGGGGAGGTAGGAACTATGGCTACACCTTC
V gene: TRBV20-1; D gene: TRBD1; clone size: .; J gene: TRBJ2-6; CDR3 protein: CSASSRQGTGANVLTF; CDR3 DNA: TGCAGTGCAAGCTCCCGACAGGGGACTGGGGCCAACGTCCTGACTTTC
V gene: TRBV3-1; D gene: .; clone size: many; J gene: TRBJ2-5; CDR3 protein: CASSLGSIASDQETQYF; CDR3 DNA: TGTGCCAGCAGCCTAGGCTCAATAGCGTCTGATCAAGAGACCCAGTACTTC
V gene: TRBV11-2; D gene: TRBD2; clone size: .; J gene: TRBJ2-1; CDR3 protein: CASSPALAGSYNEQFF; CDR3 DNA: TGTGCCAGCAGCCCAGCACTAGCGGGGTCCTACAATGAGCAGTTCTTC
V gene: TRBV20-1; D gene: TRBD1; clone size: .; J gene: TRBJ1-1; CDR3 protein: CSAARGDRGGTEAFF; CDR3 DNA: TGCAGTGCTGCCCGAGGGGACAGGGGGGGAACTGAAGCTTTCTTT
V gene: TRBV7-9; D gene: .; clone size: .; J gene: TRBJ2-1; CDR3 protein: CASNPPSWDNSYNEQFF; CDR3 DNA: TGTGCCAGCAACCCACCCAGTTGGGACAACTCCTACAATGAGCAGTTCTTC
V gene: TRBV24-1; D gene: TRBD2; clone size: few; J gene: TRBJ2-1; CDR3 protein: CATQRAGGNEQFF; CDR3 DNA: TGTGCCACCCAGAGGGCCGGGGGGAATGAGCAGTTCTTC